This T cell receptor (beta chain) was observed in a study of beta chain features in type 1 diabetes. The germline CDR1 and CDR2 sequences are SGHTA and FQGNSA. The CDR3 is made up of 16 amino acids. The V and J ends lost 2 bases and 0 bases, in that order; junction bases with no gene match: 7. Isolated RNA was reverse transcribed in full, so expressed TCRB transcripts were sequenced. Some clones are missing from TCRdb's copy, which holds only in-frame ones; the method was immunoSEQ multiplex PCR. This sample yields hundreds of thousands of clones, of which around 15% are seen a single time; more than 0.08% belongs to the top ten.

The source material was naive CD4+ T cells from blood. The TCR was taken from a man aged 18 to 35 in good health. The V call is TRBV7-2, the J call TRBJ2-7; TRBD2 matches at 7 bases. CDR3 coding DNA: TGTGCCAGCAGCTTAAGGAGCGGGGAGAGCTCCTACGAGCAGTACTTC. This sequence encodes CASSLRSGESSYEQYF.